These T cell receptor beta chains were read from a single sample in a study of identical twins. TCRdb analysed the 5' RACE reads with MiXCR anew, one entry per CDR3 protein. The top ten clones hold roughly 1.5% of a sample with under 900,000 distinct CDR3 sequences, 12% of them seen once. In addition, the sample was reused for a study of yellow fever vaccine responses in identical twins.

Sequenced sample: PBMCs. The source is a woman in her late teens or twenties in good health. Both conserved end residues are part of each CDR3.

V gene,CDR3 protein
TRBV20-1,CSARDPGQGNEKLFF
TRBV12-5,CASGPDHSYEQYF
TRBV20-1,CSARDSLAAGELFF
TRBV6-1,CASSPMGRTPGKNIQYF
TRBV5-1,CASSLGEAGGFREQYF
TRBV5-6,CASSFYGFEQFF
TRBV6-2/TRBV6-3,CAAQSGTRFYEQYF
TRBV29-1,CSVGLAGVFETQYF
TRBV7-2,CASSVGQSYNEQFF
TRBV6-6,CASSYMTGEQYF
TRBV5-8,CASSDVQKNQPQHF
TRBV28,CASSLPTTGELFF
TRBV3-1,CASSQDIQGGETQYF
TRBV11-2,CASSQPGQGANEQFF
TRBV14,CASSQDRGREQFF
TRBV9,CASSVEAGFSGELFF
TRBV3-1,CASSPRQGNTGELFF
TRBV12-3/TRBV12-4,CASSRGPSGHGYTF
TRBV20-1,CSAREDFSNQPQHF
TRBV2,CASSAGSGSTDTQYF
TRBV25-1,CASSPTSGRAYNEQFF
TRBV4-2,CASSPLATSTGELFF
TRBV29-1,CSVEDEFTDTQYF
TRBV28,CASSFAYNEQFF
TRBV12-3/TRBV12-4,CASSFGGDMANQPQHF
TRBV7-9,CASSRQGLIYEQYF
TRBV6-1,CASSDFLQGSTDTQYF
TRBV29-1,CSVEDHGFGYTF
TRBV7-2,CASSPTGAGYQPQHF
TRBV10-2,CASSKGRTDTQYF
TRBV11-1,CASSSKLGDRGGYNEQFF
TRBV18,CASSPGTGGSEKLFF
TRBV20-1,CSARATSGSYEQYF
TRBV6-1,CASTLIAGNTEAFF
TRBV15,CATSRVPFNGGTDTQYF
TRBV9,CASSADGHTQYF
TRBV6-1,CASISWTVQETQYF
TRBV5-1,CASGLPPAGTGELFF
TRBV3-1,CASSQGGSGSYEQYF
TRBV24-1,CATSDPGVGGNEQFF
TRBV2,CASSWGQGATLHF
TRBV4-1,CASSPPGPVALHF
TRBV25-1,CASSEYYPQRAGSDTQYF
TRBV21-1,CASAADEKLFF
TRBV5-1,CASSITANTGELFF